This TCR beta chain was recovered during a study of identical twins. Points from the study as a whole: Conclusions were drawn cross-sectionally by statistical analysis, without following the same donors.

TCRdb re-analysed the 5' RACE reads in MiXCR, keeping a single row per CDR3 protein. The repertoire has hundreds of thousands of distinct CDR3 sequences, 24% of them found once; the top ten carry 2.9%. Notes on this clonotype: Antigen specificity is unknown.

Separately, the same data were catalogued under a study of T cells expressing NK-cell markers. That source reports: Researchers got TCR beta repertoires out of sorted CD3+CD56+NKG2C+, CD3+CD56+NKG2C- and CD3+CD56-NKG2C+ T cells. Sequenced donors, eight in total, included seven who were HCMV-seropositive and one who was seronegative. Roughly 6 donors showed dominant NKG2C+ clonotypes comprising roughly 1.0-7.0% of their CD8+ T cells.

The sequencing sample was made of CD4+ T cells sorted from blood. The sequence was collected from a woman aged 18-30 years in good health.

DNA for the CDR3: TGTGCCAGCAGTCCGGCCCTAGGGGTTTCCTACGAGCAGTACTTC. It translates to CASSPALGVSYEQYF. This sequence joins TRBV12-3 or TRBV12-4 and TRBJ2-7, with D tentatively TRBD1 (5 bases). The V end was cut by 5 bases, the J end by 1 base, with 15 bases between. The CDR3 contains 15 residues.